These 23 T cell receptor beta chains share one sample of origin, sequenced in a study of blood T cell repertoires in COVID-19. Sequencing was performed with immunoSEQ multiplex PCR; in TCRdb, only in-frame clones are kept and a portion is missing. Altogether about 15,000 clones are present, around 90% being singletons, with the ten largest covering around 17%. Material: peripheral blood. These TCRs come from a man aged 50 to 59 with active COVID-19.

The CDR3 loop reads CATSRGASETQYF. The CDR3 DNA reads TGTGCCACCAGCAGAGGTGCGTCGGAGACCCAGTACTTC. The chain has TRBV15 and TRBJ2-5; D not resolved. The CDR3 spans 13 residues. Trimming took off 1 base at V and 5 bases at J, with 8 bases between the two ends. Germline-derived CDR1 and CDR2 are LNHNV and YYDKDF (reference sequence).

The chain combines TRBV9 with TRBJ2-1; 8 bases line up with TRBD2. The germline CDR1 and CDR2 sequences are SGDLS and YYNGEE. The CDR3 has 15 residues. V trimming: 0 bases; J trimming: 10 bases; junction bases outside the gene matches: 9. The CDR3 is CASSVDGPKRGEQFF. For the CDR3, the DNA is TGTGCCAGCAGCGTAGATGGACCCAAGCGGGGGGAGCAGTTCTTC. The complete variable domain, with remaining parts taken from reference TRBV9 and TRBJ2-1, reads DSGVTQTPKHLITATGQRVTLRCSPRSGDLSVYWYQQSLDQGLQFLIQYYNGEERAKGNILERFSAQQFPDLHSELNLSSLELGDSALYFCASSVDGPKRGEQFFGPGTRLTVL.

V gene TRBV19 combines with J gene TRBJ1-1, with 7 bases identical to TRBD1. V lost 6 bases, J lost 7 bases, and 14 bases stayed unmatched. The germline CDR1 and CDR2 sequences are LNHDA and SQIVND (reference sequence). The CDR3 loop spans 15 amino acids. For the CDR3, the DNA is TGTGCCAGTAGAAACCCGGGACAGACTATAATTGAAGCTTTCTTT. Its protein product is CASRNPGQTIIEAFF.

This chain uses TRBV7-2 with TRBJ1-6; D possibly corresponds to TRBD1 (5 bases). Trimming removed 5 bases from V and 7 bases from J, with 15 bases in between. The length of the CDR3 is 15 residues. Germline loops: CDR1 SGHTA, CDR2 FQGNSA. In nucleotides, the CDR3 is TGTGCCAGCAGCCCTCTAAGGGGCTCGAATTCACCCCTCCACTTT. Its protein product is CASSPLRGSNSPLHF.

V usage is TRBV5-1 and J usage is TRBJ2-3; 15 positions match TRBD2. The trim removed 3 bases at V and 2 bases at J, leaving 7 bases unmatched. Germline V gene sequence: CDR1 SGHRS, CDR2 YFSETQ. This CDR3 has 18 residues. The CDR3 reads CASSSGLAGGLLTDTQYF. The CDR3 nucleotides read TGCGCCAGCAGCTCGGGACTAGCGGGAGGCCTTCTCACAGATACGCAGTATTTT. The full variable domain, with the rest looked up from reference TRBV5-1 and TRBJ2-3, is KAGVTQTPRYLIKTRGQQVTLSCSPISGHRSVSWYQQTPGQGLQFLFEYFSETQRNKGNFPGRFSGRQFSNSRSEMNVSTLELGDSALYLCASSSGLAGGLLTDTQYFGPGTRLTVL.

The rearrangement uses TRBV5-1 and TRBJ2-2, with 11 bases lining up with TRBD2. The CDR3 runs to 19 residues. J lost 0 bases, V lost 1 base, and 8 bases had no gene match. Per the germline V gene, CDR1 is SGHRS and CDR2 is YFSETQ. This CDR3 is CASSLTLSSGRSNTGELFF. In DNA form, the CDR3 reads TGCGCCAGCAGCTTGACCCTCTCTAGCGGGAGGTCGAACACCGGGGAGCTGTTTTTT.

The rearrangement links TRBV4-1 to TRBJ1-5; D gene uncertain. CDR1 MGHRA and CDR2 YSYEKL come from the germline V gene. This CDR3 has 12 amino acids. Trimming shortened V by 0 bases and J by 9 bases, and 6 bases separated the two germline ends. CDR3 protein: CASSQDSGPQHF. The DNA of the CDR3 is TGCGCCAGCAGCCAAGATTCGGGGCCCCAGCATTTT.

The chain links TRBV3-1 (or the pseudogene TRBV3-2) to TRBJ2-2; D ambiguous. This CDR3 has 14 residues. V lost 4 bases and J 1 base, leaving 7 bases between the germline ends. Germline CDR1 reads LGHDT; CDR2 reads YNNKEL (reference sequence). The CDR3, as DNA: TGTGCCAGCAGCCTCTCAGGGAACACCGGGGAGCTGTTTTTT. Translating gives CASSLSGNTGELFF.

The CDR3 loop is CASSLNGPSATDTQYF. CDR3 bases: TGTGCCAGCAGCTTAAATGGTCCTAGCGCAACAGATACGCAGTATTTT. The gene calls are TRBV13 and TRBJ2-3; TRBD2 is a possible D gene (6 bases). This CDR3 contains 16 residues. V was pared by 2 bases and J by 3 bases, with 15 bases between. CDR1 is PRHDT and CDR2 is FYEKMQ in the germline V gene (reference sequence).

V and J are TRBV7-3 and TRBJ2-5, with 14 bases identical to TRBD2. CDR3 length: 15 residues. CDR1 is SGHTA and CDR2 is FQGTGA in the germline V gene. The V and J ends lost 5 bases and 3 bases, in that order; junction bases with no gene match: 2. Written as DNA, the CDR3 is TGTGCCAGCAGCGAGGGACTAGCGGGAGAAGAGACCCAGTACTTC. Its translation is CASSEGLAGEETQYF.

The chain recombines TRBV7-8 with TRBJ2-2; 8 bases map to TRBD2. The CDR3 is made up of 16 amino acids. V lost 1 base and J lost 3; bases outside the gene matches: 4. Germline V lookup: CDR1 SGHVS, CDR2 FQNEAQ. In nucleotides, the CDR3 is TGTGCCAGCAGCTTAGAGACTAGCGCTTACACCGGGGAGCTGTTTTTT. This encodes CASSLETSAYTGELFF.

CDR3 in amino acids: CASSPGTNQETQYF. In DNA form, the CDR3 reads TGTGCCAGCAGCCCGGGGACTAACCAAGAGACCCAGTACTTC. The chain links TRBV5-5 to TRBJ2-5, with TRBD2 matching over 7 bases. The V segment lost 4 bases and the J segment 0 bases; nucleotides outside the gene matches: 3. This CDR3 is 14 amino acids long. Germline CDR1 and CDR2: SGHKS and YYEKEE (reference sequence).

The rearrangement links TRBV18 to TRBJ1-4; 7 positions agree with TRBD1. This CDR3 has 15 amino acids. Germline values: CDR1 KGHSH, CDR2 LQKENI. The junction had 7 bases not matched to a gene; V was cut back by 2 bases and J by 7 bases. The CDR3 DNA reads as TGTGCCAGCTCACCAACAAACAGGGGACTTGAAAAACTGTTTTTT. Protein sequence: CASSPTNRGLEKLFF.

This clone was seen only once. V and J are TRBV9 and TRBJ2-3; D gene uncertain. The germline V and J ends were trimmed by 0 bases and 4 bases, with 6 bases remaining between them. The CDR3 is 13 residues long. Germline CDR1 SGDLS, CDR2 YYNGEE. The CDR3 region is CASSVAGSDTQYF. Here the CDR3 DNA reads TGTGCCAGCAGCGTAGCCGGGTCAGATACGCAGTATTTT.

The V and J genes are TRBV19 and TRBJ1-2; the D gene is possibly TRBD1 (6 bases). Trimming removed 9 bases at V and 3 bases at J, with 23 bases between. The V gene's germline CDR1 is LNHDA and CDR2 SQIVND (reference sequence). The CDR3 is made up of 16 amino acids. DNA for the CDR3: TGTGCCAGCCACCTCGTGGGGGGGCGCATCGACTATGGCTACACCTTC. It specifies CASHLVGGRIDYGYTF. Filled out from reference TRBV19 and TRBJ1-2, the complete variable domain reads DGGITQSPKYLFRKEGQNVTLSCEQNLNHDAMYWYRQDPGQGLRLIYYSQIVNDFQKGDIAEGYSVSREKKESFPLTVTSAQKNPTAFYLCASHLVGGRIDYGYTFGSGTRLTVV.

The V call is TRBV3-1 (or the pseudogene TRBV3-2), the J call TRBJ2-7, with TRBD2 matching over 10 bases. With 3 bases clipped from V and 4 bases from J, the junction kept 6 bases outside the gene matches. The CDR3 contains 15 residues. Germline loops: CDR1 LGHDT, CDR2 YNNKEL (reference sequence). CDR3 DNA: TGTGCCAGCAGCCATAGGCTAGCGGGAGCTTACGAGCAGTACTTC. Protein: CASSHRLAGAYEQYF.

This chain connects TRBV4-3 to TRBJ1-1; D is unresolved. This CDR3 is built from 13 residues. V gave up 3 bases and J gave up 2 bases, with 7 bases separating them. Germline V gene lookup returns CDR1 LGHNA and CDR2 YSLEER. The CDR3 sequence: CASSHVYNTEAFF. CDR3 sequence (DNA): TGCGCCAGCAGCCATGTGTATAACACTGAAGCTTTCTTT.

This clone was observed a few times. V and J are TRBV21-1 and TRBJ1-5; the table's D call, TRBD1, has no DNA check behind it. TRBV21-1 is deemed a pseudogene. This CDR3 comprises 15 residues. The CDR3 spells CASSGSGFCNQPQHF. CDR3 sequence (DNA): TGTGCCAGCAGCGGTTCAGGGTTTTGCAATCAGCCCCAGCATTTT.

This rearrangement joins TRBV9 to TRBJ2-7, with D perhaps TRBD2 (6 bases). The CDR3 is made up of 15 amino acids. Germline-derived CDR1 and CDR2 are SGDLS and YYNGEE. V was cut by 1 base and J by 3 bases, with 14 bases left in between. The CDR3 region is CASSVTGTSYYEQYF. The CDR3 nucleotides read TGTGCCAGCAGCGTAACCGGGACTTCATACTACGAGCAGTACTTC.

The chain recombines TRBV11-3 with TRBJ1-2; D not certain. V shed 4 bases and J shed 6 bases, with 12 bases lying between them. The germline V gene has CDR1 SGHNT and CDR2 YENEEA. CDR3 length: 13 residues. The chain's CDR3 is CASSSLSRHGYTF. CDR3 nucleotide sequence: TGTGCCAGCAGCTCACTATCACGACATGGCTACACCTTC.

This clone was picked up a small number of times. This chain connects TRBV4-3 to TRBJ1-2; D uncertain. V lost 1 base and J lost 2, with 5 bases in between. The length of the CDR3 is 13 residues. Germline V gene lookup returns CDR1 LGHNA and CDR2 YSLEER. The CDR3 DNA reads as TGCGCCAGCAGCCAAGGAGTAAACTATGGCTACACCTTC. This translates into CASSQGVNYGYTF.

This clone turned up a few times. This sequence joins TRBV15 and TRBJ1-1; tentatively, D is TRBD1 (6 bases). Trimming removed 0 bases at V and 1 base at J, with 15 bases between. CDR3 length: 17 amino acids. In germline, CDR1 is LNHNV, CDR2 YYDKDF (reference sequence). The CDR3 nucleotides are TGTGCCACCAGCAGAGATCCGGGGGGCTACGGGAACACTGAAGCTTTCTTT. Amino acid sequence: CATSRDPGGYGNTEAFF.

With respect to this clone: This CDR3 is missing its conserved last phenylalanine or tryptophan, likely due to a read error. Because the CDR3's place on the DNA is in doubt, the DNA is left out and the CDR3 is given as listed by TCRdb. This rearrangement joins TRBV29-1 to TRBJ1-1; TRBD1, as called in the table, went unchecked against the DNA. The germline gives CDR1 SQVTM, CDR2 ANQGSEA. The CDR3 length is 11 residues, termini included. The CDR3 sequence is CSADGGTGMCL.